The 7 T cell receptor beta chains below come from one sample, sequenced in a study of shared clonotypes between healthy human individuals. Method: immunoSEQ multiplex PCR; TCRdb's copy keeps in-frame clones and lacks some. The sample has about 2.4 million clones, roughly 93% seen once; the top ten hold roughly 0.39%. Sequencing input: naive CD4+ T cells from PBMCs. Subset given: CD45RA+ positively selected. These receptor sequences come from a man younger than 35 in good health. Some clones in this sample may be carry-over from other donors' samples.

The chain recombines TRBV5-1 with TRBJ2-5; the match to TRBD1 covers 7 bases. This CDR3 has 15 residues. Germline V gives CDR1 SGHRS, CDR2 YFSETQ. V gave up 0 bases and J gave up 2 bases; unmatched junction bases: 4. This CDR3 is CASSLAGTEQETQYF. The CDR3, as DNA: TGCGCCAGCAGCTTGGCCGGGACAGAACAAGAGACCCAGTACTTC.

The rearrangement joins TRBV21-1 to TRBJ2-7; TRBD2 is taken as the D call from the table, unchecked against the DNA. TRBV21-1 is listed as a pseudogene. The CDR3 loop spans 15 amino acids. In nucleotides, the CDR3 is TGTGCCAGCAGCGCCGTAAGCGGGAGCACGAGCGAGCAGTACTTC. Its translation: CASSAVSGSTSEQYF.

This clone was detected once. Other DNA sequences in this specimen translate into the identical CDR3. The gene calls are TRBV5-1 and TRBJ2-7; D is unresolved. Germline V gene lookup returns CDR1 SGHRS and CDR2 YFSETQ. The CDR3 consists of 13 residues. V shed 3 bases and J shed 0 bases, with 7 bases lying between them. CDR3 protein: CASSSDGSYEQYF. As DNA, the CDR3 is TGCGCCAGCAGCTCGGACGGCTCCTACGAGCAGTACTTC.

The chain joins TRBV11-2 to TRBJ2-3, with D possibly being TRBD1 (6 bases). Germline CDR1 SGHAT, CDR2 FQNNGV. This CDR3 is 14 amino acids long. Trimming stripped 10 bases from V and 1 base from J, with 15 bases between. The CDR3 DNA reads TGTGCCACCTCGGGGACACTGGGCACAGATACGCAGTATTTT. It is translated as CATSGTLGTDTQYF.

The rearrangement links TRBV7-2 to TRBJ2-7; 10 bases match TRBD2. The V and J ends lost 2 bases and 6 bases, in that order; junction bases with no gene match: 19. Germline loops: CDR1 SGHTA, CDR2 FQGNSA. The CDR3 covers 19 residues. The CDR3, as DNA: TGTGCCAGCAGCTTATACGGGGGCCCGACTAGCGGGTTGGGTCGCGAGCAGTACTTC. Its protein is CASSLYGGPTSGLGREQYF. The whole variable domain, filled in from reference TRBV7-2 and TRBJ2-7, reads GAGVSQSPSNKVTEKGKDVELRCDPISGHTALYWYRQSLGQGLEFLIYFQGNSAPDKSGLPSDRFSAERTGGSVSTLTIQRTQQEDSAVYLCASSLYGGPTSGLGREQYFGPGTRLTVT.

V is TRBV5-1 and J is TRBJ2-3; 7 bases agree with TRBD2. The J segment lost 5 bases and the V segment lost 0 bases, leaving 6 bases of the junction unmatched. There are 15 residues in the CDR3. Germline CDR1 reads SGHRS; CDR2 reads YFSETQ. The CDR3 here is CASSLGLADGDTQYF. Written as DNA, the CDR3 is TGCGCCAGCAGCTTGGGACTAGCTGACGGAGATACGCAGTATTTT.

The chain has TRBV5-1 and TRBJ1-3, with D possibly matching TRBD1 (5 bases). The CDR3 has 18 amino acids. Deletions cut 0 bases from V and 0 bases from J, with 16 bases between. Germline V gene lookup returns CDR1 SGHRS and CDR2 YFSETQ. CDR3 in DNA: TGCGCCAGCAGCTTGGGACAGACCCATAAAAGCTCTGGAAACACCATATATTTT. Protein product: CASSLGQTHKSSGNTIYF.